This TCR beta chain was captured by sequencing in a study of blood T cells in healthy people across ages. This clonotype was found a few times. It was with a sample-barcoded 5' primer and a J-beta primer mix that a second PCR of about 6 to 12 cycles was run. In TCRdb, the 5' RACE reads were re-called with MiXCR into one record per CDR3 protein. Of about 570,000 distinct CDR3 sequences listed, over 25% were seen once; the top ten hold 3% to 4%. The sample was also linked to a second study, of T cells of mothers and their children.

The sequencing input was blood. The receptor's source is a boy younger than 10 in good health.

The CDR3 reads CASSGQGASETQYF. The DNA for the CDR3 is TGTGCCAGCAGCGGACAGGGGGCGAGCGAGACCCAGTACTTC. The rearrangement links TRBV12-3 or TRBV12-4 to TRBJ2-5, with TRBD1 matching 11 bases. V trimming: 6 bases; J trimming: 5 bases; junction bases outside the gene matches: 5. This CDR3 is built from 14 residues.